This is a list of T cell receptor beta chains from one sample in a study of identical twins. TCRdb analysed the 5' RACE reads with MiXCR anew, one entry per CDR3 protein. Found here are under 250,000 distinct CDR3 sequences, around a tenth of them singletons; the top ten hold roughly 5%. Sequencing used memory (CD45RO+) T cells sorted from blood. The receptor source for this set is a woman aged 18-35 years in good health. CDR3s include the opening cysteine and the closing phenylalanine or tryptophan. D genes are given only for firm matches. The listing skips clone size in some rows; elsewhere it reads once, few, many or a size class.

j_call	clone_size	d_call	v_call	cdr3_length	cdr3_aa	cdr3_nt
TRBJ2-1	many	NA	TRBV5-1	12	CASSLDANEQFF	TGCGCCAGCAGCTTGGATGCGAATGAGCAGTTCTTC
TRBJ2-7	few	NA	TRBV27	15	CASSPTPGRSYEQYF	TGTGCCAGCAGCCCTACCCCTGGGAGGTCCTACGAGCAGTACTTC
TRBJ2-5	few	NA	TRBV7-2	15	CASSLSGGGGKTQYF	TGTGCCAGCAGCTTATCTGGGGGAGGGGGAAAGACCCAGTACTTC
TRBJ2-7	few	NA	TRBV9	15	CASSVGADPSYEQYF	TGTGCCAGCAGCGTAGGTGCGGACCCCTCCTACGAGCAGTACTTC
TRBJ1-1	NA	NA	TRBV11-2	14	CASSPSRQATEAFF	TGTGCCAGCAGCCCTAGTAGGCAGGCAACTGAAGCTTTCTTT
TRBJ2-4	NA	NA	TRBV12-5	14	CASGSPDWENIQYF	TGTGCTAGTGGTTCCCCGGATTGGGAAAACATTCAGTACTTC
TRBJ2-5	many	NA	TRBV24-1	15	CATSDPRTSGETQYF	TGTGCCACCAGTGATCCCAGGACCTCTGGCGAGACCCAGTACTTC
TRBJ2-1	many	NA	TRBV20-1	15	CSASKTGDLYNEQFF	TGCAGTGCTTCGAAGACTGGGGACCTCTACAATGAGCAGTTCTTC
TRBJ2-1	many	NA	TRBV29-1	13	CSPYGADNNEQFF	TGCAGCCCATATGGGGCGGATAACAATGAGCAGTTCTTC
TRBJ2-1	NA	NA	TRBV20-1	13	CSAAFDISNEQFF	TGCAGTGCTGCCTTCGATATTAGTAATGAGCAGTTCTTC
TRBJ1-3	NA	NA	TRBV20-1	12	CSAREVGNTIYF	TGCAGTGCGCGAGAAGTTGGAAACACCATATATTTT
TRBJ2-1	few	TRBD2	TRBV5-1	16	CASSASSGGGYNEQFF	TGCGCCAGCAGCGCGTCTAGCGGGGGCGGTTACAATGAGCAGTTCTTC
TRBJ1-4	few	NA	TRBV12-3/TRBV12-4	14	CASSFGGHNEKLFF	TGTGCCAGCAGTTTTGGCGGGCATAATGAAAAACTGTTTTTT
TRBJ1-3	many	TRBD1	TRBV12-3/TRBV12-4	14	CASSLRQGTHTIYF	TGTGCCAGCAGTTTACGACAGGGAACACACACCATATATTTT
TRBJ2-3	NA	TRBD1	TRBV27	15	CASKTVDRVTDTQYF	TGTGCCAGCAAAACTGTGGACAGGGTCACAGATACGCAGTATTTT
TRBJ1-1	few	TRBD1	TRBV7-9	15	CASSARDRGFTEAFF	TGTGCCAGCAGCGCCCGGGACAGGGGTTTCACTGAAGCTTTCTTT
TRBJ2-1	few	TRBD2	TRBV2	15	CASSRSGGHYNEQFF	TGTGCCAGCAGTCGAAGCGGGGGACATTACAATGAGCAGTTCTTC
TRBJ2-7	few	NA	TRBV5-5	14	CASSLGGAIYEQYF	TGTGCCAGCAGCTTGGGAGGGGCTATTTACGAGCAGTACTTC
TRBJ1-5	few	NA	TRBV9	14	CASSDRDNNQPQHF	TGTGCCAGCAGCGACCGGGACAACAATCAGCCCCAGCATTTT
TRBJ2-1	many	NA	TRBV20-1	10	CSASRHEQFF	TGCAGTGCTAGTCGCCATGAGCAGTTCTTC
TRBJ1-2	few	NA	TRBV3-1	14	CASSQDWWREGYTF	TGTGCCAGCAGCCAAGATTGGTGGAGGGAGGGCTACACCTTC
TRBJ1-2	NA	TRBD1	TRBV12-5	15	CASGGQGAKGTGYTF	TGTGCTAGTGGGGGACAGGGGGCGAAAGGAACTGGCTACACCTTC
TRBJ2-2	few	NA	TRBV5-1	14	CASTRLSNTGELFF	TGCGCCAGCACCCGACTTAGCAACACCGGGGAGCTGTTTTTT
TRBJ2-1	many	TRBD2	TRBV11-3	16	CASSLTPGLGGNEQFF	TGTGCCAGCAGCTTAACCCCGGGACTAGGGGGCAATGAGCAGTTCTTC
TRBJ2-7	few	NA	TRBV2	11	CASSTGTEQYF	TGTGCCAGCAGTACGGGGACCGAGCAGTACTTC
TRBJ2-1	NA	TRBD2	TRBV10-3	14	CAIRGGFSYNEQFF	TGTGCCATCAGGGGGGGGTTCTCCTACAATGAGCAGTTCTTC
TRBJ2-5	many	TRBD1	TRBV3-1	16	CASSQVRTGALETQYF	TGTGCCAGCAGCCAGGTCCGGACAGGGGCCCTAGAGACCCAGTACTTC
TRBJ2-1	NA	TRBD2	TRBV7-6	18	CASSREGLAGGNVYEQFF	TGTGCCAGCAGCCGAGAGGGACTAGCGGGAGGAAATGTCTATGAGCAGTTCTTC
TRBJ2-1	many	TRBD2	TRBV5-1	12	CASSLWGTKQFF	TGCGCCAGCAGCCTTTGGGGGACTAAGCAGTTCTTC
TRBJ2-3	many	TRBD2	TRBV7-8	16	CASSSPGSGIADTQYF	TGTGCCAGCAGCTCACCCGGGAGCGGGATAGCAGATACGCAGTATTTT
TRBJ2-1	NA	NA	TRBV3-1	13	CASSRRRVDEQFF	TGTGCCAGCAGCCGACGACGAGTGGATGAGCAGTTCTTC
TRBJ2-1	NA	TRBD2	TRBV20-1	16	CSASFRTSGAFNEQFF	TGCAGTGCTAGTTTTCGAACTAGCGGGGCCTTTAATGAGCAGTTCTTC
TRBJ2-3	NA	TRBD2	TRBV4-1	16	CASSLGLAGALYTQYF	TGCGCCAGCAGCCTAGGACTAGCGGGGGCCCTGTATACGCAGTATTTT
TRBJ2-3	many	TRBD1	TRBV3-1	15	CASSRQGAGTDTQYF	TGTGCCAGCAGCCGACAGGGGGCAGGCACAGATACGCAGTATTTT
TRBJ2-1	NA	TRBD2	TRBV29-1	14	CSVGRTSGSDEQFF	TGCAGCGTTGGAAGGACTAGCGGGAGCGATGAGCAGTTCTTC
TRBJ2-2	many	NA	TRBV18	13	CASSTSYTGELFF	TGTGCCAGCTCAACTAGCTACACCGGGGAGCTGTTTTTT
TRBJ1-4	NA	NA	TRBV6-1	14	CASPPRGLHEKLFF	TGTGCCAGCCCCCCTCGGGGATTACATGAAAAACTGTTTTTT
TRBJ2-7	many	TRBD1	TRBV5-1	16	CASSRLTGQGSNEQYF	TGCGCCAGCAGCCGACTAACGGGACAGGGGAGCAACGAGCAGTACTTC
TRBJ2-7	NA	TRBD1	TRBV7-8	15	CASSLFQGVSYEQYF	TGTGCCAGCAGCTTATTCCAGGGGGTTTCCTACGAGCAGTACTTC
TRBJ2-2	many	TRBD1	TRBV3-1	15	CASSLQGPGGGELFF	TGTGCCAGCAGCCTACAGGGGCCTGGGGGCGGGGAGCTGTTTTTT
TRBJ1-3	few	TRBD1	TRBV11-3	17	CASSDGRDRGWMDTIYF	TGTGCCAGCAGCGACGGCCGGGACAGGGGCTGGATGGACACCATATATTTT
TRBJ2-5	many	TRBD2	TRBV12-3/TRBV12-4	14	CASSPTSGVGTQYF	TGTGCCAGCAGCCCGACTAGCGGGGTTGGCACCCAGTACTTC
TRBJ1-1	many	NA	TRBV12-3/TRBV12-4	11	CASSLNQGAFF	TGTGCCAGCAGTTTAAACCAGGGAGCTTTCTTT
TRBJ1-2	NA	NA	TRBV5-1	13	CASSLDNSYGYTF	TGCGCCAGCAGCTTGGACAACAGCTATGGCTACACCTTC
TRBJ2-1	many	NA	TRBV20-1	15	CSARVAGPSYNEQFF	TGCAGTGCTAGAGTGGCGGGGCCCTCCTACAATGAGCAGTTCTTC
TRBJ1-2	NA	TRBD1	TRBV28	15	CASSSAGTGGAGYTF	TGTGCCAGCAGCTCTGCCGGGACAGGGGGCGCCGGCTACACCTTC
TRBJ1-5	NA	NA	TRBV29-1	12	CGGAQGHQPQHF	TGCGGGGGGGCCCAGGGCCATCAGCCCCAGCATTTT
TRBJ2-5	few	TRBD2	TRBV28	14	CASSLGSGARTQYF	TGTGCCAGCAGTTTAGGGAGCGGGGCGCGGACCCAGTACTTC
TRBJ1-1	NA	NA	TRBV6-2/TRBV6-3	14	CATKKGGWNTEAFF	TGTGCCACAAAGAAGGGGGGCTGGAACACTGAAGCTTTCTTT
TRBJ2-3	NA	NA	TRBV4-3	12	CASSPPGPSGYF	TGCGCCAGCAGCCCACCGGGACCTTCGGGGTATTTT
TRBJ2-4	NA	TRBD1	TRBV20-1	14	CSARVQGLRYIQYF	TGCAGTGCTAGAGTACAGGGGTTAAGGTACATTCAGTACTTC
TRBJ1-1	many	NA	TRBV6-6	11	CASSYSIQAFF	TGTGCCAGCAGTTACTCGATTCAAGCTTTCTTT
TRBJ2-5	few	TRBD2	TRBV10-2	16	CASRRQRREYQETQYF	TGCGCCAGCAGGCGGCAGCGGCGGGAGTACCAAGAGACCCAGTACTTC
TRBJ2-1	few	NA	TRBV30	12	CAWEHTRNEQFF	TGTGCCTGGGAACATACCCGCAATGAGCAGTTCTTC
TRBJ2-3	few	TRBD2	TRBV20-1	15	CSARDVIAGADTQYF	TGCAGTGCTAGAGACGTGATAGCGGGAGCAGATACGCAGTATTTT
TRBJ2-1	few	NA	TRBV20-1	12	CSATGFNNEQFF	TGCAGTGCTACAGGGTTTAACAATGAGCAGTTCTTC
TRBJ2-7	few	NA	TRBV6-2/TRBV6-3	14	CASSTGTFSYEQYF	TGTGCCAGCAGTACTGGGACTTTCTCCTACGAGCAGTACTTC
TRBJ1-5	few	TRBD1	TRBV29-1	14	CSATTGANYQPQHF	TGCAGCGCTACGACAGGGGCGAACTATCAGCCCCAGCATTTT
TRBJ1-6	NA	TRBD1	TRBV12-3/TRBV12-4	15	CASSLRGQYNSPLHF	TGTGCCAGCAGTTTGAGGGGACAGTATAATTCACCCCTCCACTTT
TRBJ2-7	few	NA	TRBV18	12	CASSDSRVEQYF	TGTGCCAGCTCGGACAGTAGGGTTGAGCAGTACTTC